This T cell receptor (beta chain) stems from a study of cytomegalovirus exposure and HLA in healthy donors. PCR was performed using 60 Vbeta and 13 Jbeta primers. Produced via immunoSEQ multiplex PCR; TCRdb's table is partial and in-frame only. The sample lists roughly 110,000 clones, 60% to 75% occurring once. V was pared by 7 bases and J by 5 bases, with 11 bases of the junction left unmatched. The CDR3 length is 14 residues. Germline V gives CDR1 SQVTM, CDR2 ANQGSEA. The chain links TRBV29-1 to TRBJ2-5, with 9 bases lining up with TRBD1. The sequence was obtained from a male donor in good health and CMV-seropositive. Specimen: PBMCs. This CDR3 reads CSGVQGALRETQYF. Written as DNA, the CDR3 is TGCAGCGGTGTACAGGGGGCGCTACGGGAGACCCAGTACTTC.